A single sample gave rise to the 22 T cell receptor beta chains below, sequenced in a study of cytomegalovirus exposure and HLA in healthy donors. PCR involved 60 Vbeta and 13 Jbeta primers. Here immunoSEQ multiplex PCR was the method, and the copy in TCRdb shows in-frame clones only, minus some. The sample includes around 200,000 clones, roughly 80% of them seen just once. Source material: PBMCs. These receptors were collected from a man aged 50 to 60 in good health and CMV-seronegative.

V gene TRBV5-5 combines with J gene TRBJ1-4, with 9 nucleotides matching TRBD1. The CDR3 sequence is 14 residues long. Germline V lookup: CDR1 SGHKS, CDR2 YYEKEE (reference sequence). With V trimmed by 3 bases and J by 8 bases, 5 bases remained unmatched. In nucleotides, the CDR3 is TGTGCCAGCAGCTGGGGGGACAGGGAGGAAAAACTGTTTTTT. Amino acid sequence: CASSWGDREEKLFF.

This rearrangement joins TRBV6-5 to TRBJ1-4; no firm D call. V lost 0 bases, J lost 7 bases, and 12 bases lay in between. Germline V gives CDR1 MNHEY, CDR2 SVGAGI. This CDR3 is built from 15 residues. CDR3 in DNA: TGTGCCAGCAGTTACTCTTCGGGTGTTGGTGAAAAACTGTTTTTT. This codes for CASSYSSGVGEKLFF.

The chain uses TRBV14 and TRBJ1-6; D possibly corresponds to TRBD1 (6 bases). Germline CDR1 and CDR2: SGHDN and FVKESK. The CDR3 consists of 16 residues. Deletions cut 2 bases from V and 6 bases from J, with 14 bases between. The CDR3 DNA is TGTGCCAGCAGCCAACCCTCCCCAGGGGCTAATTCACCCCTCCACTTT. Its translation: CASSQPSPGANSPLHF.

The rearrangement uses TRBV27 and TRBJ2-7; 8 nucleotides agree with TRBD2. J lost 5 bases, V lost 8 bases, and 17 bases had no gene match. The germline CDR1 and CDR2 sequences are MNHEY and SMNVEV (reference sequence). This CDR3 spans 16 amino acids. CDR3 DNA sequence: TGTGCCAGCCGGAAGGCGGGGGGCAATCCGGGGAACGAGCAGTACTTC. Protein: CASRKAGGNPGNEQYF.

The chain recombines TRBV6-6 with TRBJ1-5; perhaps TRBD1 as D (6 bases). CDR1 MNHNY and CDR2 SVGAGI come from the germline V gene (reference sequence). CDR3 length: 14 amino acids. Deletions cut 8 bases from V and 5 bases from J, with 16 bases between. For the CDR3, the DNA is TGTGCCAGCGGGGGGGCAGGGCGCTATCAGCCCCAGCATTTT. Translation gives CASGGAGRYQPQHF.

The rearrangement uses TRBV6-1 and TRBJ1-2; no clear D. The germline V and J ends were trimmed by 2 bases and 5 bases, with 9 bases remaining between them. Germline CDR1 is MNHNS and CDR2 is SASEGT. This CDR3 has 13 residues. CDR3 nucleotides: TGTGCCAGCAGTGAACACAGTCTTTATGGCTACACCTTC. Translated, it gives CASSEHSLYGYTF.

V is TRBV7-9 and J is TRBJ2-7, with D possibly TRBD1 on 6 matching bases. Trimming left V 3 bases short and J 3 bases short, with 9 bases between. Germline CDR1 is SEHNR and CDR2 is FQNEAQ (reference sequence). The CDR3 extends over 13 amino acids. The CDR3 protein is CASSFEGVYEQYF. The DNA for the CDR3 is TGTGCCAGCAGCTTTGAGGGGGTCTACGAGCAGTACTTC. Full variable domain (rest looked up from reference TRBV7-9 and TRBJ2-7): DTGVSQNPRHKITKRGQNVTFRCDPISEHNRLYWYRQTLGQGPEFLTYFQNEAQLEKSRLLSDRFSAERPKGSFSTLEIQRTEQGDSAMYLCASSFEGVYEQYFGPGTRLTVT.

The rearrangement uses TRBV29-1 and TRBJ2-7; possibly TRBD2 for D (5 bases). Trimming pared 5 bases from V and 3 bases from J, leaving 17 bases between. From germline, CDR1 is SQVTM and CDR2 ANQGSEA. The CDR3 totals 14 residues. The chain's CDR3 is CSVKERWANYEQYF. CDR3 DNA: TGCAGCGTTAAGGAGCGGTGGGCTAACTACGAGCAGTACTTC.

V gene TRBV11-1 combines with J gene TRBJ2-7, with TRBD1 as a possible D gene (5 bases). Trimming took 5 bases from V and 4 from J, leaving 15 bases between them. Germline assignment: CDR1 SGHAT and CDR2 FQDESV (reference sequence). The CDR3 sequence is 14 residues long. The CDR3 nucleotides are TGTGCCAGCAGCCCCGCCCCCGACAGTTACGAGCAGTACTTC. Encoded protein: CASSPAPDSYEQYF.

The chain combines TRBV9 with TRBJ1-3, with TRBD1 as a possible D gene (5 bases). Germline V CDR1 and CDR2: SGDLS, YYNGEE. With 0 bases removed from V and 4 bases from J, the gap between germline ends came to 11 bases. CDR3 length: 15 amino acids. The chain's CDR3 is CASSVGSGSGNTIYF. The CDR3 DNA sequence: TGTGCCAGCAGCGTAGGGTCAGGGTCCGGAAACACCATATATTTT.

This rearrangement joins TRBV19 to TRBJ2-5, with a weak D call TRBD1 (6 bases). The CDR3 has 15 residues. V was clipped by 6 bases and J by 5 bases, with 19 bases between them. The germline CDR1 and CDR2 sequences are LNHDA and SQIVND (reference sequence). The CDR3 bases are TGTGCCAGTAGCCCCCCCGGCAGGGGCGGTGAGACCCAGTACTTC. Translated: CASSPPGRGGETQYF.

In regard to this clone: One end of the junction does not line up with germline, which may come from a read error. This chain uses TRBV7-9 with TRBJ1-6; D unresolved. This CDR3 has 12 residues. The V gene's germline CDR1 is SEHNR and CDR2 FQNEAQ (reference sequence). CDR3 loop: CSSSSGNSPLHF. In nucleotides, the CDR3 is TGTTCCAGCAGCTCGGGTAATTCACCCCTCCACTTT. Supplemented by reference TRBV7-9 and TRBJ1-6, the full variable domain reads DTGVSQNPRHKITKRGQNVTFRCDPISEHNRLYWYRQTLGQGPEFLTYFQNEAQLEKSRLLSDRFSAERPKGSFSTLEIQRTEQGDSAMYLCSSSSGNSPLHFGNGTRLTVT.

The chain links TRBV9 to TRBJ1-5; D gene ambiguous. Between the trimmed V and J ends, which lost 2 bases and 4 bases, there was a span of 7 bases. Germline assignment: CDR1 SGDLS and CDR2 YYNGEE. This CDR3 is built from 13 residues. The CDR3 DNA reads as TGTGCCAGCAGCGTGGCCCCGAATCAGCCCCAGCATTTT. It yields the protein CASSVAPNQPQHF.

As regards this clone: The junction and the germline gene differ at one end; a read error may be behind it. The V and J genes are TRBV7-9 and TRBJ2-5, with a tentative D call TRBD2 (6 bases). CDR3 length: 14 residues. The germline V gene has CDR1 SEHNR and CDR2 FQNEAQ (reference sequence). CDR3 amino acids: CSSSLWGEKETQYF. The CDR3 nucleotides are TGTTCCAGCAGCTTATGGGGGGAGAAGGAGACCCAGTACTTC.

This rearrangement joins TRBV7-9 to TRBJ2-5; TRBD2 matches at 11 bases. CDR1 is SEHNR and CDR2 is FQNEAQ in the germline V gene (reference sequence). CDR3 length: 16 amino acids. Trimming at V came to 5 bases and at J to 5 bases, leaving 10 bases not matched to a gene. CDR3 region: CASSPYSGLAGETQYF. The CDR3 DNA sequence: TGTGCCAGCAGCCCCTACTCAGGACTAGCGGGCGAGACCCAGTACTTC.

The genes are TRBV19 and TRBJ1-5, with D uncertain. The CDR3 extends over 14 amino acids. Germline lookup yields CDR1 LNHDA and CDR2 SQIVND (reference sequence). V gave up 6 bases and J gave up 0 bases, with 9 bases separating them. CDR3 DNA sequence: TGTGCCAGTAGCCTACAGAGTAGCAATCAGCCCCAGCATTTT. It translates to CASSLQSSNQPQHF.

This chain uses TRBV2 with TRBJ2-5; 9 nucleotides align to TRBD1. The CDR3 loop spans 14 amino acids. Trimming removed 5 bases from V and 5 bases from J; junction bases left unmatched: 6. Germline V gene lookup returns CDR1 SNHLY and CDR2 FYNNEI. CDR3 DNA sequence: TGTGCCAGCAGTCCGGGACAGGGATCGGAGACCCAGTACTTC. This encodes CASSPGQGSETQYF. Full variable domain (remainder filled in from reference TRBV2 and TRBJ2-5): EPEVTQTPSHQVTQMGQEVILRCVPISNHLYFYWYRQILGQKVEFLVSFYNNEISEKSEIFDDQFSVERPDGSNFTLKIRSTKLEDSAMYFCASSPGQGSETQYFGPGTRLLVL.

Written as DNA, the CDR3 is TGTGCCAGCGAAGGAGGGGGCGGGGAGCAGTACTTC. Protein product: CASEGGGGEQYF. The chain is built from TRBV2 and TRBJ2-7, with D perhaps TRBD1 (7 bases). CDR3 size: 12 residues. The germline gives CDR1 SNHLY, CDR2 FYNNEI. The V end lost 8 bases, the J end lost 7 bases, and 15 bases lay between the germline ends.

The chain employs TRBV29-1 and TRBJ1-4; possible D gene TRBD1, 5 bases. Trimming removed 6 bases at V and 12 bases at J, with 14 bases between. There are 11 residues in the CDR3. CDR1 SQVTM and CDR2 ANQGSEA come from the germline V gene. CDR3 region: CSVAMQQELFF. In nucleotides, the CDR3 is TGCAGCGTCGCAATGCAACAGGAACTGTTTTTT.

The V call is TRBV19, the J call TRBJ2-5, with D unclear. The CDR3 runs 13 residues. Germline loops: CDR1 LNHDA, CDR2 SQIVND (reference sequence). Between the trimmed V and J ends, which lost 6 bases and 0 bases, there was a span of 8 bases. DNA for the CDR3: TGTGCCAGTAGCCGAGCGTACCAAGAGACCCAGTACTTC. Translation: CASSRAYQETQYF.

This clone has just a few counts. As DNA, the CDR3 is TGTGCCAGCAGTGACGGGAGTCAGCCCCAGCATTTT. It translates to CASSDGSQPQHF. The rearrangement joins TRBV2 to TRBJ1-5; D is ambiguous. Trimming left V 3 bases short and J 6 bases short, with 6 bases between. CDR3 length: 12 residues. CDR1 SNHLY and CDR2 FYNNEI come from the germline V gene.

The rearrangement joins TRBV7-2 to TRBJ1-5; 7 nucleotides agree with TRBD1. After removal of 1 base from V and 9 bases from J, the junction contained 21 bases not matched to a gene. Germline assignment: CDR1 SGHTA and CDR2 FQGNSA. This CDR3 is built from 19 residues. This CDR3 is CASSLEFPWDRPEQGPQHF. The CDR3 bases are TGTGCCAGCAGCTTAGAATTCCCTTGGGACAGACCGGAACAAGGGCCCCAGCATTTT. Drawing the rest from reference TRBV7-2 and TRBJ1-5, the complete variable domain is GAGVSQSPSNKVTEKGKDVELRCDPISGHTALYWYRQSLGQGLEFLIYFQGNSAPDKSGLPSDRFSAERTGGSVSTLTIQRTQQEDSAVYLCASSLEFPWDRPEQGPQHFGDGTRLSIL.